One TCR beta chain is described in this entry. The antigen is not known. Donors included only healthy HIV-negative adults lacking recent acute infections or vaccinations. Germline CDR1 ENHRY, CDR2 SYGVKD. The trim removed 5 bases at V and 4 bases at J, leaving 9 bases unmatched. This CDR3 spans 16 amino acids. The assay was immunoSEQ multiplex PCR, and TCRdb's table has in-frame clones only and misses some. The repertoire includes about 2.4 million clones, roughly 93% of them detected once, and about 0.34% sits in the top ten. These data belong to a study of shared clonotypes between healthy human individuals. Study outcomes and limitations: Some clonotypes were shared by all four sorted-subset donors, while others were not shared. The non-shared ones had lower generation probabilities than the shared ones. Of the naive CD4 clonotypes, around 4.8% were shared across a handful of donors.

The source material was naive CD4+ T cells from PBMCs. Subset defined: CD45RA+ positively selected. The TCR originated in a man aged 18 to 29 in good health. Some clones in this sample may be carry-over from other donors' samples. The chain joins TRBV10-3 to TRBJ2-5; the match to TRBD2 covers 11 bases. Here the CDR3 DNA reads TGTGCCATCAGTCGTCTAGCGGGAGGCGTCGGAGAGACCCAGTACTTC. Protein: CAISRLAGGVGETQYF.